These 9 T cell receptor beta chains share one sample of origin, sequenced in a study of blood T cell repertoires in COVID-19 (dated by TCRdb to 2020 to 2022). The method was the immunoSEQ multiplex PCR assay. TCRdb took this table from immuneACCESS and kept in-frame rearrangements with V and J called. Such tables lack part of the clones; where checked against another copy, unresolved V genes explain under half of the gap, and the rest is unexplained. Present in this sample are about 370,000 clones, nearly 90% of which were seen just once. The ten biggest clones cover 5% to 8.5% of the sample. Sequencing was done on a sample of peripheral blood. These receptors were obtained from a man aged 18 to 35 with active or convalescent COVID-19.

The chain employs TRBV27 and TRBJ2-2, with TRBD2 matching 7 bases. The CDR3 spans 15 residues. Germline V lookup: CDR1 MNHEY, CDR2 SMNVEV (reference sequence). V shed 3 bases, J shed 2 bases, and the junction held 3 bases outside the gene matches. DNA for the CDR3: TGTGCCAGCAGTTTGGCGACTAGCAACACCGGGGAGCTGTTTTTT. Its translation is CASSLATSNTGELFF.

J is TRBJ1-2 and V is TRBV28; the match to TRBD1 covers 7 bases. The CDR3 covers 13 residues. The ends lost 8 bases at V and 2 bases at J; junction bases unmatched: 5. Germline V gene lookup returns CDR1 MDHEN and CDR2 SYDVKM. The CDR3 nucleotides read TGTGCCAGCCAGAAGGGGGCGAACTATGGCTACACCTTC. Amino acid sequence: CASQKGANYGYTF.

The chain couples TRBV7-2 to TRBJ2-7, with 10 bases aligning to TRBD2. J lost 6 bases, V lost 3 bases, and 8 bases had no gene match. The CDR3 consists of 15 residues. Germline CDR1 is SGHTA and CDR2 is FQGNSA. The CDR3 nucleotides read TGTGCCAGCAGCTTCCCTAGCGGGAGCCCGGCCGAGCAGTACTTC. It translates to CASSFPSGSPAEQYF.

A single count supports this clone. This sequence joins TRBV4-1 and TRBJ1-6; D perhaps matches TRBD1 (6 bases). The CDR3 totals 19 residues. V gave up 6 bases and J gave up 0 bases, with 21 bases separating them. Germline assignment: CDR1 MGHRA and CDR2 YSYEKL. CDR3 DNA: TGCGCCAGCAGGGACAGTGCCAGCACAGGGAGCTCCTATAATTCACCCCTCCACTTT. This translates into CASRDSASTGSSYNSPLHF.

The genes are TRBV19 and TRBJ1-5; unclear D gene. The CDR3 runs 18 residues. Germline V gives CDR1 LNHDA, CDR2 SQIVND (reference sequence). Trimming shortened V by 3 bases and J by 0 bases, and 18 bases separated the two germline ends. This chain's CDR3 is CASSIGGPENLSNQPQHF. The CDR3, as DNA: TGTGCCAGTAGTATTGGAGGGCCCGAGAACCTTAGCAATCAGCCCCAGCATTTT. The whole variable domain, remainder taken from reference TRBV19 and TRBJ1-5, is DGGITQSPKYLFRKEGQNVTLSCEQNLNHDAMYWYRQDPGQGLRLIYYSQIVNDFQKGDIAEGYSVSREKKESFPLTVTSAQKNPTAFYLCASSIGGPENLSNQPQHFGDGTRLSIL.

The CDR3 bases are TGCAGCGTCAAGGGTTGGGGGGACAGGTCGGCCTACGAGCAGTACTTC. This encodes CSVKGWGDRSAYEQYF. V and J are TRBV29-1 and TRBJ2-7; the match to TRBD1 covers 8 bases. This CDR3 comprises 16 residues. From germline, CDR1 is SQVTM and CDR2 ANQGSEA. Trimming at V came to 6 bases and at J to 2 bases, leaving 15 bases not matched to a gene.

This rearrangement joins TRBV5-4 to TRBJ2-3; 9 bases align to TRBD1. The CDR3 loop spans 15 amino acids. V shed 3 bases, J shed 2 bases, and the junction held 4 bases outside the gene matches. Germline V lookup: CDR1 SGHNT, CDR2 YYREEE (reference sequence). The CDR3 bases are TGTGCCAGCAGCTCAGGACAGGGGTACACAGATACGCAGTATTTT. As protein: CASSSGQGYTDTQYF.

The rearrangement uses TRBV7-9 and TRBJ2-7, with D possibly matching TRBD2 (5 bases). Germline CDR1 reads SEHNR; CDR2 reads FQNEAQ (reference sequence). The germline V and J ends were trimmed by 5 bases and 6 bases, with 20 bases remaining between them. CDR3 length: 15 amino acids. The CDR3 DNA sequence: TGTGCCAGCAGCCCTGGTCAGGCCCTCACTAGCGAGCAGTACTTC. This codes for CASSPGQALTSEQYF.

The rearrangement links TRBV6-5 to TRBJ2-1; D is possibly TRBD2 (5 bases). V lost 6 bases and J lost 4, with 10 bases in between. The CDR3 spans 13 residues. Germline CDR1 is MNHEY and CDR2 is SVGAGI. CDR3 nucleotide sequence: TGTGCCAGCAGCGGGCGGAGGTACAATGAGCAGTTCTTC. Its translation: CASSGRRYNEQFF.